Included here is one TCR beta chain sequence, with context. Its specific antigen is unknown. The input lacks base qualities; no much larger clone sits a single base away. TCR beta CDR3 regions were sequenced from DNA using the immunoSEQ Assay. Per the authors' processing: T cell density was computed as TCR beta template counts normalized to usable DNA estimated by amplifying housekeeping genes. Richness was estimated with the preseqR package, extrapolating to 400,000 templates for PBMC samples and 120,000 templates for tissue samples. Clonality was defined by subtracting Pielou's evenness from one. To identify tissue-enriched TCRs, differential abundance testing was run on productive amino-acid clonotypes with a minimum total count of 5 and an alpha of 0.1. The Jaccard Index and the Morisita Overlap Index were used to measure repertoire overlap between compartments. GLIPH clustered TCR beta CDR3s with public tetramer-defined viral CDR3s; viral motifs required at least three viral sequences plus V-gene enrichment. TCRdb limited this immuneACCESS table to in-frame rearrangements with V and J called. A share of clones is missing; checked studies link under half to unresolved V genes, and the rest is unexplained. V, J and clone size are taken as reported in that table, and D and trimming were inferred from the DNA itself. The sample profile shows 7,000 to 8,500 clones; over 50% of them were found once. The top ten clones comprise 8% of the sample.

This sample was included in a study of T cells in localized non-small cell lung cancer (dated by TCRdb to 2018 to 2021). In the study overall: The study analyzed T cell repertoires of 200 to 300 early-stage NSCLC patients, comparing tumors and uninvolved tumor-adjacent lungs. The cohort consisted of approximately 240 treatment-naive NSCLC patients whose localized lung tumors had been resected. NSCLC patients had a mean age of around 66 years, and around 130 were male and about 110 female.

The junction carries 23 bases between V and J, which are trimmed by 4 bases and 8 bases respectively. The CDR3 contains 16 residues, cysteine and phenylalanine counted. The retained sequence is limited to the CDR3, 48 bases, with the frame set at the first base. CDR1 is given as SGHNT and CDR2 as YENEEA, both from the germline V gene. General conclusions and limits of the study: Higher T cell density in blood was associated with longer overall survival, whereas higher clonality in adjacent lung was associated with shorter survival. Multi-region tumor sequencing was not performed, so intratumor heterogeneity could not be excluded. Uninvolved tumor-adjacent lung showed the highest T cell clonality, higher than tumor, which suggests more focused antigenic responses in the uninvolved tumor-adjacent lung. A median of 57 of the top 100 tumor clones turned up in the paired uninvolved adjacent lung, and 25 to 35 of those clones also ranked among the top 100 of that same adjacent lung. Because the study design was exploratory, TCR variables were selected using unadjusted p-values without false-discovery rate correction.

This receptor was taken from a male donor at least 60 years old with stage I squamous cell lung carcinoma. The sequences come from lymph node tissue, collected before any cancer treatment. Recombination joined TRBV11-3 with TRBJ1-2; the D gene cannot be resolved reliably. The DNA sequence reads TGTGCCAGCAGCTCAGGAGTCGGGCAGGATAGACGGGGCTACACCTTC. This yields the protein CASSSGVGQDRRGYTF.